This entry lists 25 T cell receptor beta chains sequenced from one sample in a study of OX40 agonist ivuxolimab in advanced cancers. Generated by immunoSEQ multiplex PCR, the TCRdb table keeps only in-frame clones and is missing some. The sample records roughly 90,000 clones, more than 80% being singletons. The sequencing here drew on CD4+ or CD8+ T cells sorted from blood, taken in a trial of the OX40 agonist ivuxolimab. Every receptor here comes from an adult with an advanced solid tumor such as melanoma, head and neck, liver or kidney cancer.

As DNA, the CDR3 is TGTGCCAGCAGCCAACGTCCGGGTGCAGCCTACAATGAGCAGTTCTTC. This translates into CASSQRPGAAYNEQFF. This chain joins TRBV14 and TRBJ2-1, with D unclear. CDR1 and CDR2 (germline): SGHDN, FVKESK. V was clipped by 2 bases and J by 2 bases, with 13 bases between them. The length of the CDR3 is 16 residues.

The chain combines TRBV28 with TRBJ2-1; D is perhaps TRBD1 or TRBD2 (7 bases each). The V gene lost 11 bases and the J gene lost 4 bases, with 24 bases spanning the gap. The CDR3 covers 16 residues. The germline V gene encodes CDR1 MDHEN and CDR2 SYDVKM. DNA for the CDR3: TGTGCCGTACAGGGGAGGCTAGCGGTTGGATACAATGAGCAGTTCTTC. This sequence encodes CAVQGRLAVGYNEQFF.

The sample holds one count of this clone. The J gene is TRBJ2-5, the V gene TRBV6-6; 14 bases map to TRBD2. The CDR3 length is 15 residues. V lost 1 base to trimming and J lost 5 bases; unmatched junction nucleotides: 0. Germline-derived CDR1 and CDR2 are MNHNY and SVGAGI (reference sequence). DNA of the CDR3: TGTGCCAGCAGTTACTGGACTAGCGGGAGGGAGACCCAGTACTTC. Residues: CASSYWTSGRETQYF.

V and J are TRBV28 and TRBJ1-5; D remains ambiguous. Germline CDR1 MDHEN, CDR2 SYDVKM. Trimming took off 11 bases at V and 7 bases at J, with 21 bases between the two ends. The CDR3 covers 14 residues. Written as DNA, the CDR3 is TGTGCCTCCCTCTCGTCCCCGAGGAACCAGCCCCAGCATTTT. It is translated as CASLSSPRNQPQHF.

The rearrangement links TRBV11-2 to TRBJ2-5; no clear D. Trimming left V 4 bases short and J 4 bases short, with 7 bases between. The germline gives CDR1 SGHAT, CDR2 FQNNGV. The CDR3 runs to 12 residues. The CDR3 nucleotides are TGTGCCAGCAGCTGGGTCCGAGAGACCCAGTACTTC. Amino acid sequence: CASSWVRETQYF.

Only one count was recorded for this clone. This chain joins TRBV18 and TRBJ2-5; unclear D gene. This CDR3 has 12 amino acids. CDR1 and CDR2 from the germline V gene are KGHSH and LQKENI. V lost 3 bases and J lost 4, with 6 bases in between. The CDR3: CASSPVGETQYF. The CDR3 DNA follows: TGTGCCAGCTCACCGGTTGGAGAGACCCAGTACTTC.

The rearrangement links TRBV11-3 to TRBJ1-1, with a weak D call TRBD1 (5 bases). The CDR3 is 14 amino acids. The germline V gene encodes CDR1 SGHNT and CDR2 YENEEA. Deletions cut 3 bases from V and 1 base from J, with 9 bases between. The CDR3 sequence is CASSLGRSNTEAFF. CDR3 coding DNA: TGTGCCAGCAGCTTGGGACGGTCGAACACTGAAGCTTTCTTT.

This clone was seen just once. V gene TRBV19 combines with J gene TRBJ2-1; TRBD1 matches 10 bases. Germline assignment: CDR1 LNHDA and CDR2 SQIVND (reference sequence). The junction had 10 bases not matched to a gene; V was cut back by 3 bases and J by 8 bases. CDR3 length: 16 amino acids. The CDR3 region has the DNA TGTGCCAGTAGTATTGGGACAGGGGTGATTGTCGATGAGCAGTTCTTC. Its protein product is CASSIGTGVIVDEQFF.

This clone occurred a few times. The rearrangement uses TRBV5-1 and TRBJ2-6; D is perhaps TRBD2 (5 bases). V shed 0 bases and J shed 2 bases, with 6 bases lying between them. The CDR3 runs 15 residues. CDR1 SGHRS and CDR2 YFSETQ come from the germline V gene. Here the CDR3 reads CASSLGTPGANVLTF. CDR3 sequence (DNA): TGCGCCAGCAGCTTGGGGACTCCTGGGGCCAACGTCCTGACTTTC.

This clone occurred a few times. One end of the junction fails to match germline, which may point to a read error. V and J are TRBV7-7 and TRBJ2-1; 11 nucleotides agree with TRBD2. This CDR3 comprises 15 residues. From germline, CDR1 is SSHAT and CDR2 FNYEAQ (reference sequence). CDR3: CASSPTSGDYNEQFF. The CDR3 DNA reads TGTGCTAGCAGCCCGACTAGCGGGGACTACAATGAGCAGTTCTTC.

This chain connects TRBV30 to TRBJ1-2, with D unresolved. V dropped 3 bases and J dropped 3 bases, with 8 bases sitting between them. Germline loops: CDR1 GTSNPN, CDR2 SVGIG (reference sequence). CDR3 length: 12 residues. The CDR3 loop is CAWSWTDYGYTF. The CDR3 DNA reads TGTGCCTGGAGCTGGACGGACTATGGCTACACCTTC.

CDR3 loop: CASSSDTNYGYTF. Here the CDR3 DNA reads TGTGCCAGCAGCTCTGACACTAACTATGGCTACACCTTC. The chain recombines TRBV11-3 with TRBJ1-2; D is unclear. The CDR3 extends over 13 amino acids. V lost 4 bases, J lost 0 bases, and 6 bases lay in between. Germline V gives CDR1 SGHNT, CDR2 YENEEA.

The chain recombines TRBV11-2 with TRBJ2-1; D is perhaps TRBD2 (5 bases). Deletions cut 4 bases from V and 3 bases from J, with 16 bases between. The CDR3 totals 16 residues. In germline, CDR1 is SGHAT, CDR2 FQNNGV. This CDR3 reads CASSSPRGSSYNEQFF. For the CDR3, the DNA is TGTGCCAGCAGCTCCCCTCGGGGTAGCAGCTACAATGAGCAGTTCTTC. Filled out from reference TRBV11-2 and TRBJ2-1, the complete variable domain reads EAGVAQSPRYKIIEKRQSVAFWCNPISGHATLYWYQQILGQGPKLLIQFQNNGVVDDSQLPKDRFSAERLKGVDSTLKIQPAKLEDSAVYLCASSSPRGSSYNEQFFGPGTRLTVL.

V usage is TRBV7-3 and J usage is TRBJ2-5, with 13 nucleotides matching TRBD2. The J call may not be correct, given that the DNA end is closer to TRBJ2-7. Germline CDR1 SGHTA, CDR2 FQGTGA. The CDR3 has 13 amino acids. The DNA for the CDR3 is TGTGCCAGCAGCGGGACTAGCGGGAACGAGCAGTACTTC. It specifies CASSGTSGNEQYF.

CDR3 amino acids: CASSSGGGGNSPLHF. The CDR3 DNA follows: TGTGCCAGCAGTTCAGGGGGGGGCGGCAATTCACCCCTCCACTTT. This rearrangement joins TRBV27 to TRBJ1-6; 7 nucleotides align to TRBD1. V was clipped by 4 bases and J by 7 bases; unmatched bases: 7. Germline V gene lookup returns CDR1 MNHEY and CDR2 SMNVEV (reference sequence). The CDR3 is made up of 15 amino acids.

The chain couples TRBV20-1 to TRBJ2-3; D gene ambiguous. The V end lost 6 bases, the J end lost 6 bases, and 10 bases lay between the germline ends. CDR3 size: 11 residues. CDR1 and CDR2 from the germline V gene are DFQATT and SNEGSKA (reference sequence). The CDR3 DNA follows: TGCAGTGCCCGAATCGGGGATACGCAGTATTTT. Protein: CSARIGDTQYF.

The rearrangement joins TRBV6-6 to TRBJ1-1; D is ambiguous. Per germline, CDR1 MNHNY and CDR2 SVGAGI (reference sequence). The CDR3 spans 14 residues. Trimming took off 4 bases at V and 7 bases at J, with 16 bases between the two ends. The CDR3 region is CASSSVRSDSEAFF. CDR3 DNA sequence: TGTGCCAGCAGTTCCGTTCGTAGCGATAGTGAAGCTTTCTTT.

The CDR3 DNA reads TGCAGTGCCGCGACAGCTACCGGAGCTTTCTTT. This encodes CSAATATGAFF. V usage is TRBV20-1 and J usage is TRBJ1-1, with a weak D call TRBD1 (5 bases). The CDR3 sequence is 11 residues long. The ends were cut back, 6 bases at V and 10 bases at J, with 15 bases in the middle. Per germline, CDR1 DFQATT and CDR2 SNEGSKA (reference sequence).

The V and J genes are TRBV21-1 and TRBJ2-3; TRBD2, the D gene given by the table, was not confirmed from the DNA. TRBV21-1 is flagged as a pseudogene. The CDR3 contains 15 residues. CDR3 loop: CASLGLAGARDTQYF. DNA of the CDR3: TGTGCCAGCCTAGGACTAGCGGGCGCGAGAGATACGCAGTATTTT.

The chain joins TRBV19 to TRBJ2-4, with 8 positions matching TRBD2. This CDR3 contains 15 residues. CDR1 LNHDA and CDR2 SQIVND come from the germline V gene (reference sequence). The V gene end was trimmed by 3 bases and the J gene end by 0 bases; junction bases not matched to a gene: 1. The CDR3 is CASSIGGGAKNIQYF. CDR3 DNA sequence: TGTGCCAGTAGTATCGGGGGGGGAGCCAAAAACATTCAGTACTTC.

V gene TRBV29-1 combines with J gene TRBJ2-7, with D hard to call. This CDR3 is built from 13 residues. The V end lost 0 bases, the J end lost 5 bases, and 11 bases lay between the germline ends. The germline V gene encodes CDR1 SQVTM and CDR2 ANQGSEA. The DNA of the CDR3 is TGCAGCGTTGAAGATCCCGCTGGCAACGAGCAGTACTTC. Translated: CSVEDPAGNEQYF.

This chain's CDR3 is CSVETGGGMSYTF. As DNA, the CDR3 is TGCAGCGTTGAGACAGGGGGGGGTATGAGCTACACCTTC. The V gene is TRBV29-1, the J gene TRBJ1-2, with 9 bases fitting TRBD1. With V trimmed by 3 bases and J by 9 bases, 8 bases remained unmatched. This CDR3 region has 13 residues. The germline V gene has CDR1 SQVTM and CDR2 ANQGSEA. Drawing the rest from reference TRBV29-1 and TRBJ1-2, the complete variable domain is SAVISQKPSRDICQRGTSLTIQCQVDSQVTMMFWYRQQPGQSLTLIATANQGSEATYESGFVIDKFPISRPNLTFSTLTVSNMSPEDSSIYLCSVETGGGMSYTFGSGTRLTVV.

V gene TRBV27 combines with J gene TRBJ2-7, with D maybe TRBD2 (6 bases). Germline-derived CDR1 and CDR2 are MNHEY and SMNVEV (reference sequence). Trimming took off 6 bases at V and 9 bases at J, with 24 bases between the two ends. The CDR3 loop spans 15 amino acids. CDR3 protein: CASSPTEEGLRGQYF. CDR3 sequence (DNA): TGTGCCAGCAGCCCGACTGAGGAGGGATTGAGGGGGCAGTACTTC.

Turning to this clone: At one end, the junction sequence differs from germline, possibly due to a read error. The V call is TRBV6-1, the J call TRBJ1-1, with 12 bases identical to TRBD1. The CDR3 contains 15 residues. Germline CDR1 MNHNS, CDR2 SASEGT. CDR3 sequence: CASSEGTGGKTEAFF. CDR3 coding DNA: TGTGCCAGCAGCGAAGGGACAGGGGGCAAGACTGAAGCTTTCTTT.

This clone was counted only a few times. V gene TRBV10-1 combines with J gene TRBJ2-2; D not resolved. Germline CDR1 and CDR2: WNHNN and SYGVQD (reference sequence). The CDR3 contains 13 residues. V was pared by 2 bases and J by 2 bases, with 3 bases between. The CDR3 region is CASSEDNTGELFF. The CDR3 nucleotides are TGCGCCAGCAGTGAGGATAACACCGGGGAGCTGTTTTTT.